This T cell receptor (beta chain) was documented in a study of shared clonotypes between healthy human individuals. Study outcomes and limitations: Though the depth was large, rarefaction showed that sorted-subset sequencing was incomplete.

As originally analysed: Junction-only sequences without quality scores came from ImmunoSEQ, so filtering differed. Produced via immunoSEQ multiplex PCR; TCRdb's table is partial and in-frame only. The D gene and trimming were derived from the DNA, and the V and J assignments and clone size from that table. This sample has approximately 2,300,000 clones; 85% to 95% occur once, and the top ten carry approximately 0.39%. With V trimmed by 3 bases and J by 6 bases, 10 bases remained unmatched. The length of the CDR3 is 16 residues. Germline V gene lookup returns CDR1 MNHEY and CDR2 SMNVEV (reference sequence). The table lists this clone with a count of one. As yet, its antigen is unknown.

The gene calls are TRBV27 and TRBJ2-4; 8 bases fit TRBD2. The sequence came from a man in his late teens or twenties in good health. Some clones in this sample may be carry-over from other donors' samples. Sequencing was done on a sample of naive CD4+ T cells from PBMCs. Subset noted: CD45RA+ positively selected. CDR3 sequence: CASSLERGRVVNIQYF. CDR3 sequence (DNA): TGTGCCAGCAGTTTGGAGCGGGGGCGGGTAGTAAACATTCAGTACTTC.